This TCR beta chain was recorded in a study of shared T cell receptors in the human thymus. Assay used: immunoSEQ multiplex PCR; TCRdb lists only in-frame clones, some missing. The data show some 700,000 clones, 70% to 90% seen once. The V and J ends lost 7 bases and 3 bases, in that order; junction bases with no gene match: 8. Germline V CDR1 and CDR2: MNHNS, SASEGT. CDR3 length: 14 residues. This sample also appeared in a second study, on human thymus T cells. That work states: Thymic and blood repertoires showed apparently biased V and J gene usage. Related research has reported that thymic repertoires overlap highly among unrelated individuals.

The sequencing input was thymocytes. The origin of this receptor is a girl in the first two years of life with a congenital heart defect. The chain links TRBV6-1 to TRBJ2-7, with 8 nucleotides matching TRBD2. The CDR3 region has the DNA TGTGCCAGCAACACGGGACTAGGGGACTACGAGCAGTACTTC. It is translated as CASNTGLGDYEQYF.